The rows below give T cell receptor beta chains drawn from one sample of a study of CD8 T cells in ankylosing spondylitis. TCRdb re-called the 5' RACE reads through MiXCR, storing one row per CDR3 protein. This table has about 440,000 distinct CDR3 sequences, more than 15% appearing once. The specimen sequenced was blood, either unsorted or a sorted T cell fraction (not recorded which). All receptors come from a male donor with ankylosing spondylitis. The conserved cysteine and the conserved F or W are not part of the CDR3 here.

ASSESGGRSNQPQH,TRBV25-1,TRBJ1-5
ASSLEPGQPASNEQF,TRBV11-2,TRBJ2-1
ASSLVAGGETEAF,TRBV5-1,TRBJ1-1
ASSLNRGWDTGELF,TRBV5-1,TRBJ2-2
ASSVGDSVGSDTQY,TRBV9,TRBJ2-3
ASSSSSGTSLVSYNEQF,TRBV7-3,TRBJ2-1
ASSYHRPSGGASGTQY,TRBV6-2/TRBV6-3,TRBJ2-3
ASSPRGGLSDTQY,TRBV5-4,TRBJ2-3
ASSLNGVKGQPQH,TRBV5-1,TRBJ1-5
ASSPGSSDEQF,TRBV18,TRBJ2-1
ASRPTGALFSGNTIY,TRBV12-3/TRBV12-4,TRBJ1-3
ASSLTGSNYGYT,TRBV11-2,TRBJ1-2
SASSGRVSDTQY,TRBV20-1,TRBJ2-3
ASSLIPNTGELF,TRBV7-2,TRBJ2-2
ASSSGQAPKEQF,TRBV5-1,TRBJ2-1
ASSQALGGSSGNTIY,TRBV4-1,TRBJ1-3
ASSPPPSHNEQF,TRBV18,TRBJ2-1
ASSKPLTGNDEQF,TRBV6-2/TRBV6-3,TRBJ2-1